This is a list of T cell receptor beta chains from one sample in a study of molecular identifiers for immune sequencing clone quantification. TCRdb ran MiXCR on the PCR reads and lists one entry per CDR3 protein. The sample includes 35,000 to 45,000 distinct CDR3 sequences, approximately 19% of them seen just once. Input material: naive CD8+ T cells from blood, with Jurkat cell RNA spiked in. All receptors come from a human donor in good health. Some libraries in this study had Jurkat cell RNA spiked in. Both conserved end residues are part of each CDR3. The D gene is left open where the match is weak. The listing skips clone size in some rows; elsewhere it reads once, few, many or a size class.

J: TRBJ2-5
D: -
size: many
V: TRBV6-1
DNA: TGTGCCAGCACGACAAATTACCAAGAGACCCAGTACTTC
CDR3: CASTTNYQETQYF

J: TRBJ2-1
D: TRBD2
size: many
V: TRBV6-1
DNA: TGTGCCAGCAGTGAAGCGTGGCGGGAGCTTAATGAGCAGTTCTTC
CDR3: CASSEAWRELNEQFF

J: TRBJ2-3
D: -
size: many
V: TRBV29-1
DNA: TGCAGCGTTGAAGGAACAACTAGTTCGAGCACAGATACGCAGTATTTT
CDR3: CSVEGTTSSSTDTQYF

J: TRBJ2-1
D: -
size: -
V: TRBV27
DNA: TGTGCCAGCAGTTTATCGTCCGCAGTCTCCTACAATGAGCAGTTCTTC
CDR3: CASSLSSAVSYNEQFF

J: TRBJ2-4
D: -
size: many
V: TRBV12-3/TRBV12-4
DNA: TGTGCCAGCAGACCAGAGGGCCTAGCCAAAAACATTCAGTACTTC
CDR3: CASRPEGLAKNIQYF

J: TRBJ2-2
D: TRBD2
size: many
V: TRBV7-9
DNA: TGTGCCAGCAGCTTACTAGCGGGGGAATCACCCCACACCGGGGAGCTGTTTTTT
CDR3: CASSLLAGESPHTGELFF

J: TRBJ2-3
D: TRBD2
size: medium-sized
V: TRBV29-1
DNA: TGCAGCGTTGAAGATACGGGACTAGCGGGGTACGATACGCAGTATTTT
CDR3: CSVEDTGLAGYDTQYF

J: TRBJ2-3
D: TRBD2
size: many
V: TRBV13
DNA: TGTGCCAGCAGCGGAGCGGGGGCAATCGCAGATACGCAGTATTTT
CDR3: CASSGAGAIADTQYF

J: TRBJ2-3
D: -
size: many
V: TRBV11-2
DNA: TGTGCCAGCAGTACGGTCCGGCTGACTAGCACAGATACGCAGTATTTT
CDR3: CASSTVRLTSTDTQYF

J: TRBJ2-3
D: TRBD2
size: many
V: TRBV27
DNA: TGTGCCAGCAGTTTATCCCTAGCGGGAGGTATCACAGATACGCAGTATTTT
CDR3: CASSLSLAGGITDTQYF

J: TRBJ2-1
D: TRBD2
size: -
V: TRBV18
DNA: TGTGCCAGCTCACCACGGGGGGTTGAGACTAGCGACTACAATGAGCAGTTCTTC
CDR3: CASSPRGVETSDYNEQFF

J: TRBJ2-7
D: -
size: -
V: TRBV4-3
DNA: TGCGCCAGCAGTCCGGGGAGGACGACCCCCTACGAGCAGTACTTC
CDR3: CASSPGRTTPYEQYF

J: TRBJ1-3
D: -
size: few
V: TRBV18
DNA: TGTGCCAGCTCACCAGACGGTACTGGAAACACCATATATTTT
CDR3: CASSPDGTGNTIYF

J: TRBJ1-1
D: -
size: medium-sized
V: TRBV4-3
DNA: TGCGCCAGCAGCCAAGAGACAGGTTCTGAAGCTTTCTTT
CDR3: CASSQETGSEAFF

J: TRBJ2-4
D: -
size: many
V: TRBV7-7
DNA: TGTGCCAGCAGCCCAGGTGGAGGGGCTCTAGCCAAAAACATTCAGTACTTC
CDR3: CASSPGGGALAKNIQYF

J: TRBJ2-5
D: -
size: -
V: TRBV12-3/TRBV12-4
DNA: TGTGCCAGCAGGGGGGACACTTGGGAGACCCAGTACTTC
CDR3: CASRGDTWETQYF

J: TRBJ2-3
D: TRBD1
size: many
V: TRBV12-3/TRBV12-4
DNA: TGTGCCAGCAGTTACCGGACAGGGCGCACAGATACGCAGTATTTT
CDR3: CASSYRTGRTDTQYF

J: TRBJ2-1
D: -
size: few
V: TRBV19
DNA: TGTGCCAGTGCAGGCAATGAGCAGTTCTTC
CDR3: CASAGNEQFF

J: TRBJ1-5
D: -
size: many
V: TRBV28
DNA: TGTGCCAGCAGCTTCCCCGGCGCAGGTGTTAGCAATCAGCCCCAGCATTTT
CDR3: CASSFPGAGVSNQPQHF

J: TRBJ2-5
D: -
size: -
V: TRBV3-1
DNA: TGTACCAGCAGCCAAGGATGGGGTTTTGACACGAACACGCAAGAGACCCAGTACTTC
CDR3: CTSSQGWGFDTNTQETQYF

J: TRBJ2-2
D: -
size: many
V: TRBV27
DNA: TGTGCCAGCAGCCCCCATACTGGGTCCGCCGGGGAGCTGTTTTTT
CDR3: CASSPHTGSAGELFF

J: TRBJ2-7
D: TRBD2
size: many
V: TRBV10-3
DNA: TGTGCCATCAGTGAGTCGGGCGGGACTAGTGGCTACGAGCAGTACTTC
CDR3: CAISESGGTSGYEQYF

J: TRBJ1-5
D: TRBD1
size: -
V: TRBV6-2/TRBV6-3
DNA: TGTGCCACCCGGGCCGGGACAGGGATTTTTCAGCCCCAGCATTTT
CDR3: CATRAGTGIFQPQHF

J: TRBJ2-1
D: TRBD1
size: -
V: TRBV27
DNA: TGTGCCAGCAGGGACAGGGGGCCATACAATGAGCAGTTCTTC
CDR3: CASRDRGPYNEQFF

J: TRBJ2-2
D: TRBD2
size: few
V: TRBV9
DNA: TGTGCCAGCAGCGTGGCCCGACTAGCGGGAAACACCGGGGAGCTGTTTTTT
CDR3: CASSVARLAGNTGELFF

J: TRBJ2-1
D: -
size: many
V: TRBV29-1
DNA: TGCAGCGTTGAAGGCCTAGTTAACAATGAGCAGTTCTTC
CDR3: CSVEGLVNNEQFF

J: TRBJ1-1
D: TRBD1
size: many
V: TRBV5-4
DNA: TGTGCCAGCAGCTCGGGACAGAATCTCACTGAAGCTTTCTTT
CDR3: CASSSGQNLTEAFF

J: TRBJ2-6
D: TRBD1
size: many
V: TRBV7-2
DNA: TGTGCCAGCAGCTTCGCACAGGGGGACGGGGCCAACGTCCTGACTTTC
CDR3: CASSFAQGDGANVLTF

J: TRBJ2-6
D: -
size: medium-sized
V: TRBV7-9
DNA: TGTGCCAGCAGCCCCCGCTCTGGGGCCAACGTCCTGACTTTC
CDR3: CASSPRSGANVLTF

J: TRBJ2-3
D: -
size: many
V: TRBV24-1
DNA: TGTGCCACCAGTGATTCCTTCACAGATACGCAGTATTTT
CDR3: CATSDSFTDTQYF

J: TRBJ2-7
D: -
size: many
V: TRBV4-2
DNA: TGTGCCAGCAGCCAAGCGGGGCTAGCTGAAGAGTACGAGCAGTACTTC
CDR3: CASSQAGLAEEYEQYF

J: TRBJ2-4
D: -
size: many
V: TRBV13
DNA: TGTGCCAGCAGCCGCTCCCCTCCCATTCAGTACTTC
CDR3: CASSRSPPIQYF

J: TRBJ2-7
D: -
size: few
V: TRBV7-6
DNA: TGTGCCAGCAGCGTCCGGGAGAGCTCCTACGAGCAGTACTTC
CDR3: CASSVRESSYEQYF

J: TRBJ2-6
D: TRBD2
size: many
V: TRBV5-1
DNA: TGCGCCAGCAGCTTGGTGGCTAGCGGGGCGATAAGCTCTGGGGCCAACGTCCTGACTTTC
CDR3: CASSLVASGAISSGANVLTF

J: TRBJ1-5
D: -
size: many
V: TRBV4-3
DNA: TGCGCCAGCAGCCCTGACCTGTATAGCAATCAGCCCCAGCATTTT
CDR3: CASSPDLYSNQPQHF

J: TRBJ2-7
D: -
size: many
V: TRBV5-5
DNA: TGTGCCAGCAGCCCACGGAGCTCCTACGAGCAGTACTTC
CDR3: CASSPRSSYEQYF

J: TRBJ1-6
D: -
size: few
V: TRBV12-3/TRBV12-4
DNA: TGTGCCAGCAGTTTCCCCCCCAGTGAGGACGGTTGGAACCTCCACTTT
CDR3: CASSFPPSEDGWNLHF

J: TRBJ2-5
D: TRBD2
size: few
V: TRBV9
DNA: TGTGCCAGCAGCACCGGGACTAGCGGGGGCTTGGAGACCCAGTACTTC
CDR3: CASSTGTSGGLETQYF

J: TRBJ2-3
D: TRBD1
size: many
V: TRBV6-6
DNA: TGTGCCAGCACCCCGGGACAGCTCACAGATACGCAGTATTTT
CDR3: CASTPGQLTDTQYF

J: TRBJ2-1
D: -
size: many
V: TRBV4-3
DNA: TGCGCCAGCAGCCAAGATAGAGGGCTAGCTGGCAATGAGCAGTTCTTC
CDR3: CASSQDRGLAGNEQFF

J: TRBJ2-1
D: -
size: many
V: TRBV19
DNA: TGTGCCAGTAGCCTGGCCTCCCACAATGAGCAGTTCTTC
CDR3: CASSLASHNEQFF

J: TRBJ2-2
D: -
size: many
V: TRBV6-1
DNA: TGTGCCAGCAGTGAAGGGGAAGGGGAGGTCTATGCCGGGGAGCTGTTTTTT
CDR3: CASSEGEGEVYAGELFF